This entry describes one T cell receptor beta chain. Its antigen is still unknown. No quality values exist for individual bases; no much larger clone is one base distant. The label giving this sample's time point can be read as: cycle 4 day 1 (C4D1), after five to seven weeks of nivolumab. Every trial patient had relapsed after autologous stem cell transplantation, and cohorts A, B and C differed in prior brentuximab vedotin exposure. The trial cohort included 56 patients with relapsed/refractory classical Hodgkin lymphoma, and each patient had a best overall response of complete response, partial response or progressive disease. In the multi-cohort phase II CheckMate 205 trial, trial patients received single-agent nivolumab. An independent review committee assessed best overall response by applying the 2007 International Working Group response criteria. Trial PBMCs were obtained immediately prior to nivolumab initiation (C1D1) and on therapy at cycle 2 day 1 and cycle 4 day 1. Peripheral blood was collected in 8 mL Vacutainer Cell Preparation Tubes, from which PBMCs were isolated by centrifugation and then cryopreserved.

The data originate from a study of PD-1 blockade in classical Hodgkin lymphoma (dated by TCRdb to the early 2020s). Context from the whole study: Nivolumab dosing was 3 mg/kg intravenously every 2 weeks, continuing until either disease progression or unacceptable toxicity. A peripheral blood immune signature of response to PD-1 blockade in classical Hodgkin lymphoma was defined using TCR beta sequencing and CyTOF.

V lost 4 bases and J lost 3 bases; the stretch between them is 9 bases long. From the cysteine through the phenylalanine, the CDR3 covers 13 amino acids. Just the 39-base CDR3 DNA is kept, in frame starting at base 1. CDR1 and CDR2 are drawn from the germline V gene: MNHNS, SASEGT. The Qiagen DNeasy kit was used to extract genomic DNA both from unsorted PBMCs and from the negatively selected CD4+ and CD8+ fractions. TCR beta CDR3 regions were amplified by immunoSEQ multiplex PCR using primers annealing to V and J segments. A synthetic immune receptor repertoire was used to minimize amplification bias, and any residual bias was removed computationally once sequencing was done. In the authors' own workflow: Repertoire diversity was quantified as the Shannon entropy index using custom Python scripts. Unsorted, CD4+ and CD8+ repertoires were analyzed separately, except in combined analyses where CD4+ and CD8+ sequences were merged in silico. Clonal expansion was defined as a frequency increase of at least 2-fold after treatment compared with C1D1, and clones undetected at baseline were assigned a pseudocount of 0.5. Clones with 0 or 1 copy at C1D1 were defined as singleton clones, while clones with 2 or more copies were defined as non-singleton clones. Clones expanded in unsorted samples were labelled as CD4+, CD8+ or unknown by matching protein sequences in sorted samples from the same patient. Diversity changes from C1D1 to C4D1 were tested in paired samples using Wilcoxon tests. The table was pulled from immuneACCESS by TCRdb, which kept in-frame rearrangements only. Such tables lose some clones; where checked, under half of the loss comes from unresolved V genes, and the rest has no known cause. The V and J calls and clone size come from that table; D and trimming were worked out from the DNA. The sample records over 50,000 clones, 70% to 90% of which are singletons. Over 7.5% of the sample is in the top ten clones.

What the authors observed across the whole study: By C4D1, a significant rise was seen in CD4+ TCR diversity but not in CD8+ TCR diversity (p=0.0027 vs p=0.16), and the rise was most apparent among complete responders (p=0.02). Baseline TCR diversity was reported to be lower in newly diagnosed patients than in healthy donors and to be lower still in relapsed/refractory patients. The study was limited to a single clinical trial cohort, and causes of repertoire differences, possibly disease activity or prior therapy, remained undefined. Patients starting nivolumab less than 1 year after ASCT had lower diversity and were excluded from later analyses to avoid confounding by immune reconstitution. Among trial patients, those achieving complete response had baseline diversity similar to that of newly diagnosed patients, while diversity was significantly lower in partial responders and progressors.

The sequence is built from TRBV6-1 and TRBJ2-5; the D gene assignment is ambiguous. This TCR was sampled from a human donor with classical Hodgkin lymphoma. This material consisted of peripheral blood mononuclear cells (PBMCs), taken before the fourth cycle of nivolumab. The CDR3 protein is CASSGAGKETQYF. In nucleotides, the sequence is TGTGCCAGCAGTGGAGCAGGAAAAGAGACCCAGTACTTC.